These 7 T cell receptor beta chains came from one sample sequenced in a study of T cell changes during pregnancy in multiple sclerosis. Profiling relied on immunoSEQ multiplex PCR, and the TCRdb table lists in-frame clones only, not all of them. The repertoire has roughly 22,000 clones, 88% of them found once; the top ten carry approximately 0.67%. The sequences come from CD4+ T cells from peripheral blood mononuclear cells, collected in the first trimester of pregnancy. These receptors were taken from a female donor in good health, enrolled as a control in a pregnancy study.

This chain links TRBV2 with TRBJ2-5; tentative D call: TRBD1 (5 bases). CDR1 is SNHLY, CDR2 FYNNEI, per germline. V was clipped by 5 bases and J by 1 base, with 8 bases between them. The CDR3 length is 13 residues. The CDR3, as DNA: TGTGCCAGCAGTAAAGGGGCCCAAGAGACCCAGTACTTC. It codes for CASSKGAQETQYF.

The V call is TRBV30, the J call TRBJ1-2; D remains unclear. The CDR3 is 14 residues long. Germline loops: CDR1 GTSNPN, CDR2 SVGIG (reference sequence). The ends were cut back, 3 bases at V and 7 bases at J, with 18 bases in the middle. This CDR3 is CAWSPTGIGGGYTF. The DNA for the CDR3 is TGTGCCTGGAGCCCCACCGGCATTGGAGGTGGCTACACCTTC. Complete variable domain (other parts from reference TRBV30 and TRBJ1-2): SQTIHQWPATLVQPVGSPLSLECTVEGTSNPNLYWYRQAAGRGLQLLFYSVGIGQISSEVPQNLSASRPQDRQFILSSKKLLLSDSGFYLCAWSPTGIGGGYTFGSGTRLTVV.

The chain combines TRBV15 with TRBJ2-7, with a tentative D call TRBD2 (6 bases). The CDR3 loop spans 14 amino acids. V lost 0 bases to trimming and J lost 1 base, with 7 bases between them. Germline V gene lookup returns CDR1 LNHNV and CDR2 YYDKDF (reference sequence). This CDR3 reads CATSREGGSYEQYF. The CDR3 DNA reads as TGTGCCACCAGCAGAGAAGGAGGGTCCTACGAGCAGTACTTC.

V usage is TRBV29-1 and J usage is TRBJ2-5; D uncertain. The CDR3 consists of 12 residues. The V and J ends lost 3 bases and 2 bases respectively, with 7 bases between them. CDR1 is SQVTM, CDR2 ANQGSEA, per germline. CDR3 amino acids: CSVDNSQETQYF. Written as DNA, the CDR3 is TGCAGCGTTGATAACAGTCAAGAGACCCAGTACTTC.

The chain uses TRBV2 and TRBJ1-5, with D possibly being TRBD1 (6 bases). Looked up from germline, CDR1 is SNHLY and CDR2 is FYNNEI. CDR3 length: 14 amino acids. V shed 5 bases and J shed 5 bases, with 13 bases lying between them. CDR3 DNA: TGTGCCAGCAGTTCGACAGGTGGGGATCAGCCCCAGCATTTT. Translation: CASSSTGGDQPQHF.

The table lists this clone with a few counts. J is TRBJ1-5 and V is TRBV6-1; a possible D gene is TRBD1 (6 bases). CDR3 length: 15 residues. Germline CDR1 is MNHNS and CDR2 is SASEGT. V lost 6 bases, J lost 3 bases, and 15 bases lay in between. This CDR3 reads CASSPIQGFNQPQHF. The CDR3 DNA follows: TGTGCCAGCAGCCCAATACAGGGCTTCAATCAGCCCCAGCATTTT.

The chain carries TRBV7-9 and TRBJ2-5; the D gene is possibly TRBD1 (6 bases). Germline-derived CDR1 and CDR2 are SEHNR and FQNEAQ (reference sequence). Trimming pared 6 bases from V and 2 bases from J, leaving 13 bases between. The CDR3 extends over 14 amino acids. CDR3 sequence: CASRKTGPQETQYF. CDR3 nucleotides: TGTGCCAGCAGGAAAACAGGGCCGCAAGAGACCCAGTACTTC. Full variable domain (outside the CDR3, taken from reference TRBV7-9 and TRBJ2-5): DTGVSQNPRHKITKRGQNVTFRCDPISEHNRLYWYRQTLGQGPEFLTYFQNEAQLEKSRLLSDRFSAERPKGSFSTLEIQRTEQGDSAMYLCASRKTGPQETQYFGPGTRLLVL.